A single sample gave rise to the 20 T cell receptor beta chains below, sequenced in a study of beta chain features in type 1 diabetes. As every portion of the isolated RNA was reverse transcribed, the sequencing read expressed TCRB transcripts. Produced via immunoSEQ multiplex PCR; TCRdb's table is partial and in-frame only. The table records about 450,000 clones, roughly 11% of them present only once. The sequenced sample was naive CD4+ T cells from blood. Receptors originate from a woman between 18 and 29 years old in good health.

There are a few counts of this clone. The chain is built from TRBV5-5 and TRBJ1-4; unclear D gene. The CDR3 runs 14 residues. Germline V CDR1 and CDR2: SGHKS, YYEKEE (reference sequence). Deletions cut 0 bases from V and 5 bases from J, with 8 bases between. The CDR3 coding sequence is TGTGCCAGCAGCTTGGGACTTACGAATGAAAAACTGTTTTTT. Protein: CASSLGLTNEKLFF. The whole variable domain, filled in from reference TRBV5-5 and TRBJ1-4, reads DAGVTQSPTHLIKTRGQQVTLRCSPISGHKSVSWYQQVLGQGPQFIFQYYEKEERGRGNFPDRFSARQFPNYSSELNVNALLLGDSALYLCASSLGLTNEKLFFGSGTQLSVL.

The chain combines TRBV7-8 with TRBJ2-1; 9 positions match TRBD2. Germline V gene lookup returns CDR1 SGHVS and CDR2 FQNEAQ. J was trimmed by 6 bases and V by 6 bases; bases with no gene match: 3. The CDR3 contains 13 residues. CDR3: CASRLTSGNEQFF. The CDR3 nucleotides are TGTGCCAGCAGACTGACTAGCGGCAATGAGCAGTTCTTC.

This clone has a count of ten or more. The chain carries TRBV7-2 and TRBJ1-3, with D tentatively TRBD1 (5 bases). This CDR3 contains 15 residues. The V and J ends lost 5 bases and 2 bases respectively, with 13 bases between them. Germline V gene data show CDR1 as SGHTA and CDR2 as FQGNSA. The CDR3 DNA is TGTGCCAGCAGCCCTAGGGACTGGGCTGGAAACACCATATATTTT. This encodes CASSPRDWAGNTIYF.

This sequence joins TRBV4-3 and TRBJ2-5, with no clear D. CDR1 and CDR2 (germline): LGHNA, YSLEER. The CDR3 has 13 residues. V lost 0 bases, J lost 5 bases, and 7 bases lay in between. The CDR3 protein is CASSQDQRETQYF. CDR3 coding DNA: TGCGCCAGCAGCCAAGATCAGAGGGAGACCCAGTACTTC.

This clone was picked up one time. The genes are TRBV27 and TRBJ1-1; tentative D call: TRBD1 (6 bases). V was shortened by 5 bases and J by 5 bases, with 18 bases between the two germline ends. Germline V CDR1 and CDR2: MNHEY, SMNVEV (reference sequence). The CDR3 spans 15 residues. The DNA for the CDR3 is TGTGCCAGCAGTCTTTTGGAGGGAAGGGGGACTGAAGCTTTCTTT. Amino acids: CASSLLEGRGTEAFF.

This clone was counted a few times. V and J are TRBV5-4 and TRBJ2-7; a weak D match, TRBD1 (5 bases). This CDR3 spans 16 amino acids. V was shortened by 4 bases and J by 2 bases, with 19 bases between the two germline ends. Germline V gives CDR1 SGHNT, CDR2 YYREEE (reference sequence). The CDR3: CASSKTTRRAAYEQYF. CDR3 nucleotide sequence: TGTGCCAGCAGCAAAACAACTCGCAGGGCGGCCTACGAGCAGTACTTC.

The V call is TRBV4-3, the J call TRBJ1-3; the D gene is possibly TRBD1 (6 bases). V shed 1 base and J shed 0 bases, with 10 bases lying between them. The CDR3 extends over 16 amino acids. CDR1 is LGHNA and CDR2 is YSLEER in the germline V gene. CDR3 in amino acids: CASSQGDTSSGNTIYF. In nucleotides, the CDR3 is TGCGCCAGCAGCCAAGGGGACACTAGCTCTGGAAACACCATATATTTT.

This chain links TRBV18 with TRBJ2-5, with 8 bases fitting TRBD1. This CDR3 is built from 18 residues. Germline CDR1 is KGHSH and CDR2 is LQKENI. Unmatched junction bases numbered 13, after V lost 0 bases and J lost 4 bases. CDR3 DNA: TGTGCCAGCTCACCACCGAGGGGCGAGACAGGGGTGATAGAGACCCAGTACTTC. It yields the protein CASSPPRGETGVIETQYF.

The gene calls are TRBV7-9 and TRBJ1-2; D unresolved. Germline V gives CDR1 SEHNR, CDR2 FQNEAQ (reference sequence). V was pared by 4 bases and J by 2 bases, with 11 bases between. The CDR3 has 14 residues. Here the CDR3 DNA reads TGTGCCAGCAGCTACATAGAGCAAAACTATGGCTACACCTTC. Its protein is CASSYIEQNYGYTF.

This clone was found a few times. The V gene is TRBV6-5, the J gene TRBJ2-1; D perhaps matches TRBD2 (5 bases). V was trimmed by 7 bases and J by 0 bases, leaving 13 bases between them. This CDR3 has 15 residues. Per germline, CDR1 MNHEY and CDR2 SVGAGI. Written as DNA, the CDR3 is TGTGCCAGCAAAAGGACTGGGAGCTCCTACAATGAGCAGTTCTTC. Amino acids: CASKRTGSSYNEQFF.

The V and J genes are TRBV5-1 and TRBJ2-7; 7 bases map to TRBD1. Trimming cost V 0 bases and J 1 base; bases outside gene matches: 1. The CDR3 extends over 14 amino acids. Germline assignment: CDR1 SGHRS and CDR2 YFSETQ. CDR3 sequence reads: CASSLGQGSYEQYV. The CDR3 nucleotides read TGCGCCAGCAGCTTGGGACAGGGATCCTACGAGCAGTACGTC.

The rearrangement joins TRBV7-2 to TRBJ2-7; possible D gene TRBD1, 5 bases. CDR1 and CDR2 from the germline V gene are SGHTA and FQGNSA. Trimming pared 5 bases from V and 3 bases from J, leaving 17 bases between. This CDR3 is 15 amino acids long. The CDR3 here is CASSPDSGIIYEQYF. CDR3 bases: TGTGCCAGCAGCCCTGACAGTGGGATTATCTACGAGCAGTACTTC.

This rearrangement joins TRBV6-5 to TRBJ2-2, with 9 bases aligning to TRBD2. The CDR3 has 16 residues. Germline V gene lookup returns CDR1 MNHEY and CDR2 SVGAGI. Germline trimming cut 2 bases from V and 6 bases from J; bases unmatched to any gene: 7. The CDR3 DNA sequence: TGTGCCAGCAGTTACGAAGGCGGGAGGGGTTCCGGGGAGCTGTTTTTT. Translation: CASSYEGGRGSGELFF.

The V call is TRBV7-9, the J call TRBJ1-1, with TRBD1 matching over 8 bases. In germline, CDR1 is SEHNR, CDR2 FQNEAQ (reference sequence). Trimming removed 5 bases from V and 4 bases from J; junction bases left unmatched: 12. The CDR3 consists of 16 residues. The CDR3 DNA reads TGTGCCAGCAGCCTGGTGGCAGGGGGCCCAGGCACTGAAGCTTTCTTT. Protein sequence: CASSLVAGGPGTEAFF.

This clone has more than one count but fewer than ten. CDR3 nucleotides: TGTGCCAGCAGTCCCGGGGAACAGGGGCGGCGAAACATTCAGTACTTC. It translates to CASSPGEQGRRNIQYF. The V and J genes are TRBV28 and TRBJ2-4; 7 bases match TRBD1. V lost 5 bases and J lost 6; bases outside the gene matches: 13. The CDR3 contains 16 residues. The germline gives CDR1 MDHEN, CDR2 SYDVKM.

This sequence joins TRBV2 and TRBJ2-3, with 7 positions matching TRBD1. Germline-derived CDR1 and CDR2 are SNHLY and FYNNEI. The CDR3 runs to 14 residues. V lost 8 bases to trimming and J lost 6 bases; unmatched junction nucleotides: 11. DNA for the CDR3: TGTGCCAGCGGACAGGCTTTAGAGGGGGATACGCAGTATTTT. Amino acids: CASGQALEGDTQYF.

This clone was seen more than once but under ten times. CDR3 sequence: CASSQAYNYGYTF. The CDR3 nucleotides read TGTGCCAGCAGCCAAGCTTATAACTATGGCTACACCTTC. V and J are TRBV14 and TRBJ1-2, with D hard to call. Germline V lookup: CDR1 SGHDN, CDR2 FVKESK. This CDR3 spans 13 amino acids. The V end was cut by 1 base, the J end by 1 base, with 4 bases between.

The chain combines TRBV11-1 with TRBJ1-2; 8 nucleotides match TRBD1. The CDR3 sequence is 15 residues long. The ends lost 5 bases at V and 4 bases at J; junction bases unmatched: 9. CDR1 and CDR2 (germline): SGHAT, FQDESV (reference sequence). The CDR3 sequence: CASSHRDRRIYGYTF. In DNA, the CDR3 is TGTGCCAGCAGCCACCGGGACAGGAGAATCTATGGCTACACCTTC.

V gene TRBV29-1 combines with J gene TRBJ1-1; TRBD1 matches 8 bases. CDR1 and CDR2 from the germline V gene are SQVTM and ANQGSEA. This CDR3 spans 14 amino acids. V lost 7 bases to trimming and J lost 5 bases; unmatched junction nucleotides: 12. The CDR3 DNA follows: TGCAGCGCCGACCCCCCAGGGGGCCGGACTGAAGCTTTCTTT. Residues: CSADPPGGRTEAFF.

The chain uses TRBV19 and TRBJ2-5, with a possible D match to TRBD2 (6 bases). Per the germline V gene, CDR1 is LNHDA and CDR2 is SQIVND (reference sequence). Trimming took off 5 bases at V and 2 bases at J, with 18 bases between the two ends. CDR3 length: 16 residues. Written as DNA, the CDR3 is TGTGCCAGTAGTCAGCGAGGGGCAGGGAGGCAAGAGACCCAGTACTTC. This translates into CASSQRGAGRQETQYF.